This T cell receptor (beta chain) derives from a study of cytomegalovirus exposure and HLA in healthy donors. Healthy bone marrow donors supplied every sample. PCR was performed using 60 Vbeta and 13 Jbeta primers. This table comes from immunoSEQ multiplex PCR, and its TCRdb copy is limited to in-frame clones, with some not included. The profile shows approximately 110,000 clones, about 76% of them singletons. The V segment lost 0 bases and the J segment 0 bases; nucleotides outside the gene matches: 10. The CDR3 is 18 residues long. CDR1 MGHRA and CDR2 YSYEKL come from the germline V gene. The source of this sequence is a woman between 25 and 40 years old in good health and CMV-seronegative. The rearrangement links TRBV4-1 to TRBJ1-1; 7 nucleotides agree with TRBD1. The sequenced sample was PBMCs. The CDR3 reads CASSQEPGTAPMNTEAFF. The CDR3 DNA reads TGCGCCAGCAGCCAAGAACCGGGGACAGCTCCTATGAACACTGAAGCTTTCTTT.